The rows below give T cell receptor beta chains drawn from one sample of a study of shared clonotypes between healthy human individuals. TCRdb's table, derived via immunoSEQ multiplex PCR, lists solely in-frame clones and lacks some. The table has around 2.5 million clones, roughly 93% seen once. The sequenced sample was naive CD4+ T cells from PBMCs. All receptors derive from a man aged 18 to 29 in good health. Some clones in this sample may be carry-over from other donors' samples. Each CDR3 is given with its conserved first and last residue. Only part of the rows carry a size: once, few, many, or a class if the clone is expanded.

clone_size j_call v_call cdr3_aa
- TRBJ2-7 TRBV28 CASSPHLSGKGNEQYF
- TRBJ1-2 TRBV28 CASSLTSGGPGYTF
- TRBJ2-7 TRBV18 CASSPPRGGPNEQYF
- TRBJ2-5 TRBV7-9 CASSRLLTQYF
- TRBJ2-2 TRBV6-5 CATRTGTNTGELFF
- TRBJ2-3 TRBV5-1 CASSLASTDTQYF
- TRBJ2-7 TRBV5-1 CASSLYTTRAIEQYF
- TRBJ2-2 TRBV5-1 CASSLAAGGRTGELFF
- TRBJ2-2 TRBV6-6 CALQGNGELFF
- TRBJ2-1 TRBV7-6 CASSPSGDPAGDLEYNEQFF
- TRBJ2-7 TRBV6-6 CASSFRQASYEQYF
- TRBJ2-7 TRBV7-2 CASSLDGTRFYEQYF
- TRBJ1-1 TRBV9 CASSVMGDTEAFF
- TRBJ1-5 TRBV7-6 CASSKGPGLGNQPQHF
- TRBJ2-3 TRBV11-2 CASSSSGRAGDTQYF
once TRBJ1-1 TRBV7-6 CASSANRVGTEAFF
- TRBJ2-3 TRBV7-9 CASSLVQLGDTQYF
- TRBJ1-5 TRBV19 CASNAGIQPQHF
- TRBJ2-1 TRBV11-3 CASSLRLGTYNEQFF
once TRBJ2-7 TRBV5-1 CASSLTSGSAYEQYF
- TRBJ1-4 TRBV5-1 CASSLVAGPNEKLFF
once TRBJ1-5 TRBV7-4 CASSNNQGRSGDQPQHF
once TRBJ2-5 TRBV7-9 CASSSLAGDQETQYF
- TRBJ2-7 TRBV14 CASAGGVRIYEQYF
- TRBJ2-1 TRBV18 CASCLSVSSYNEQFF
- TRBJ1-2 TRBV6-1 CASSEVTGSYNYGYTF
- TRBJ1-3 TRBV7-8 CASSLGWRQGVSSGNTIYF
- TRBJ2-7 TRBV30 CAWSVDRGYEQYF
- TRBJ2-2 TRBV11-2 CASSPLTNTGELFF